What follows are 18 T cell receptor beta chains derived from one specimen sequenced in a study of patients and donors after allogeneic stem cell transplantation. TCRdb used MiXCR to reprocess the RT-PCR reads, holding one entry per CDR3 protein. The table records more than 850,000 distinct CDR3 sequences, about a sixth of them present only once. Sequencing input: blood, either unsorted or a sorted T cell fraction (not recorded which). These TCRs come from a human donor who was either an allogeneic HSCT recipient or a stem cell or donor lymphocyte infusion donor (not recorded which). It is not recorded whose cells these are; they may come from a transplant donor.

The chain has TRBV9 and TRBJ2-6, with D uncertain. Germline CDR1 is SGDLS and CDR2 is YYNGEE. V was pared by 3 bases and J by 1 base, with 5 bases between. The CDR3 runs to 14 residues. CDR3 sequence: CASSGMSGANVLTF. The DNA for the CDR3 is TGTGCCAGCAGCGGGATGTCTGGGGCCAACGTCCTGACTTTC.

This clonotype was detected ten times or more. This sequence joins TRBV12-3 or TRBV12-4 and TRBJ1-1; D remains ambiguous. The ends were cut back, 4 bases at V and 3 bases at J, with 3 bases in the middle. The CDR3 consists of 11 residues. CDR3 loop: CASSSYTEAFF. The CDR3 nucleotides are TGTGCCAGCAGTTCGTACACTGAAGCTTTCTTT.

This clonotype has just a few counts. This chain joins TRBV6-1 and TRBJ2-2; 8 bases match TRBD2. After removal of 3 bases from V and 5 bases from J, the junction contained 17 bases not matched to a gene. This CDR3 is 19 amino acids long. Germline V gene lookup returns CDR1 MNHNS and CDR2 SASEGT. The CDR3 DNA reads TGTGCCAGCAGTGATCCCGGGACTAGTATTTTGGTGGATACCGGGGAGCTGTTTTTT. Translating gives CASSDPGTSILVDTGELFF.

CDR3 protein: CASSQERGRPGTQYF. CDR3 nucleotide sequence: TGTGCCAGCAGCCAAGAGCGGGGGCGTCCAGGGACCCAGTACTTC. The chain carries TRBV3-1 and TRBJ2-5, with a tentative D call TRBD2 (7 bases). Per germline, CDR1 LGHDT and CDR2 YNNKEL (reference sequence). The CDR3 has 15 amino acids. The germline V and J ends were trimmed by 0 bases and 7 bases, with 15 bases remaining between them.

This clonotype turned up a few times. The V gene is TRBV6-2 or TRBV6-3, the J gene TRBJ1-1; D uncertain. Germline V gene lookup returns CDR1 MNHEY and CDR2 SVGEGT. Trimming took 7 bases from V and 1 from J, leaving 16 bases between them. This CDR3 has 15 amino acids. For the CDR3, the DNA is TGTGCCAGCAATCGGGGAACCAGTCCGAACACTGAAGCTTTCTTT. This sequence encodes CASNRGTSPNTEAFF.

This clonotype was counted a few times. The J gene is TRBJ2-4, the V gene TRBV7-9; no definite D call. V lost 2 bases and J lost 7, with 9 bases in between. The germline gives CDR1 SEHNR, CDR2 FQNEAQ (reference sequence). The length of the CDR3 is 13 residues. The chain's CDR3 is CASSLRVGNIQYF. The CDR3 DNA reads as TGTGCCAGCAGCTTAAGGGTTGGGAACATTCAGTACTTC.

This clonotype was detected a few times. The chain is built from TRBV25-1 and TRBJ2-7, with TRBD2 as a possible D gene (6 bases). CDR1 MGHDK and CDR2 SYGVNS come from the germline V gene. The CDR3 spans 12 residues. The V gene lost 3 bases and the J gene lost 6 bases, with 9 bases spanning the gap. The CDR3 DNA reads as TGTGCCAGCAGTGAGGAGGGGTTCGAGCAGTACTTC. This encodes CASSEEGFEQYF.

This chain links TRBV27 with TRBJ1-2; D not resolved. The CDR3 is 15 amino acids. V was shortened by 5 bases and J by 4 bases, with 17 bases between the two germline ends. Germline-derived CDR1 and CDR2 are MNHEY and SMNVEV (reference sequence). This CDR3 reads CASSRDQNGIYGYTF. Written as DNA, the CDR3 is TGTGCCAGCAGTAGAGACCAAAACGGGATCTATGGCTACACCTTC.

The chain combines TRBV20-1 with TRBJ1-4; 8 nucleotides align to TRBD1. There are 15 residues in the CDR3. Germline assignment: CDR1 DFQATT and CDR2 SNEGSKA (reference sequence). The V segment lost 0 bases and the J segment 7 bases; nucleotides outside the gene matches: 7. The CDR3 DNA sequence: TGCAGTGCTAGAGATCGATCAGGGGGCGGTGAAAAACTGTTTTTT. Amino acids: CSARDRSGGGEKLFF.

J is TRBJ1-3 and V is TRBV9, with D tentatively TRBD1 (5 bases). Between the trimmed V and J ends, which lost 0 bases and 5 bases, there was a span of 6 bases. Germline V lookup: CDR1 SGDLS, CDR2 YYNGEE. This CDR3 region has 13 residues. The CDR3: CASSVAGRNTIYF. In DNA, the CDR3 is TGTGCCAGCAGCGTAGCGGGACGAAACACCATATATTTT.

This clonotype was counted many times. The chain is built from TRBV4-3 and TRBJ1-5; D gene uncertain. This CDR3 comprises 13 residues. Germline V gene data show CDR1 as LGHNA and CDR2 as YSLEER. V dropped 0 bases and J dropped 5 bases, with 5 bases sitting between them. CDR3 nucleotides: TGCGCCAGCAGCCAAGACGGATATCAGCCCCAGCATTTT. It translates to CASSQDGYQPQHF.

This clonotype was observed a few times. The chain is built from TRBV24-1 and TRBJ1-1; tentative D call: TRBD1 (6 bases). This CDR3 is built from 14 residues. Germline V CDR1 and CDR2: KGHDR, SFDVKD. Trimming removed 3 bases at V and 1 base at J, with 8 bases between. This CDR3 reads CATSDVGGNTEAFF. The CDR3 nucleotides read TGTGCCACCAGTGATGTAGGGGGGAACACTGAAGCTTTCTTT.

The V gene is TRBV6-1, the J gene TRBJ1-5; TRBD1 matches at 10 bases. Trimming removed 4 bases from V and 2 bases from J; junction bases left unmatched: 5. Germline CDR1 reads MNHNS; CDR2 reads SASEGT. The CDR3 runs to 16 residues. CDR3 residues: CASSARQGAGNQPQHF. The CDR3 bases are TGTGCCAGCAGTGCCCGACAGGGGGCAGGCAATCAGCCCCAGCATTTT.

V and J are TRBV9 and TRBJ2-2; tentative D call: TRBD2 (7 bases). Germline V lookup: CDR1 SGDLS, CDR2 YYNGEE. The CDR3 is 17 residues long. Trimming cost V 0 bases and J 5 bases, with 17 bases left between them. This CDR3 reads CASSVGPAGADTGELFF. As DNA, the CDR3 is TGTGCCAGCAGCGTAGGACCGGCGGGGGCGGATACCGGGGAGCTGTTTTTT.

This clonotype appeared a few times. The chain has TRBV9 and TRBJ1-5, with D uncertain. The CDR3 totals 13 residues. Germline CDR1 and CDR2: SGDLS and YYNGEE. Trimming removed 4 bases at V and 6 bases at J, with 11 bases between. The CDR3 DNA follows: TGTGCCAGCAGCATCGGGTTTCGTCAGCCCCAGCATTTT. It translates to CASSIGFRQPQHF.

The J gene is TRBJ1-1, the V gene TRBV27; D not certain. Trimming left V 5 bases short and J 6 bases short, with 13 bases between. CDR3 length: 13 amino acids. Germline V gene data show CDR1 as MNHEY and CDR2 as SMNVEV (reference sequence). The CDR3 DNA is TGTGCCAGCAGTCTACACCGGGCCGCTGAAGCTTTCTTT. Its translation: CASSLHRAAEAFF.

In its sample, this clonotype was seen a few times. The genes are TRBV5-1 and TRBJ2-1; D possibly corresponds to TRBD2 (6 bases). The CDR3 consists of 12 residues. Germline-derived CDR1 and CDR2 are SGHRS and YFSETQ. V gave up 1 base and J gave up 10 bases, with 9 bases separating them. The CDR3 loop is CASSLNAGEQFF. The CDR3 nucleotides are TGCGCCAGCAGCTTGAACGCGGGAGAGCAGTTCTTC.

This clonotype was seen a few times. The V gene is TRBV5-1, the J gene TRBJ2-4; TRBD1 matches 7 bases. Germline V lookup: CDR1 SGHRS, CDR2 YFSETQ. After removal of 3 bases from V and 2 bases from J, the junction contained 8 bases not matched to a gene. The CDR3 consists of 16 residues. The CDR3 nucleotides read TGCGCCAGCAGCTCGAACCGGGACAGTTCCAAAAACATTCAGTACTTC. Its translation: CASSSNRDSSKNIQYF.